This TCR beta chain was sequenced in a study of blood T cells in healthy people across ages. General study findings and limits: The fall in TCR beta diversity per million T cells was roughly linear with age. Calculation of diversity from one million T cells yielded estimates considered to be underestimates.

This CDR3 is built from 17 residues. Germline CDR1 is SGHDN and CDR2 is FVKESK. V lost 4 bases, J lost 6 bases, and 15 bases stayed unmatched. The amount of total RNA extracted per sample was at least 5.5 micrograms. This clonotype was found a few times. Antigen specificity is unknown. With a J-beta primer mix and a sample-barcoded 5' primer, a second PCR ran about 6 to 11 cycles. MiXCR, run by TCRdb on the 5' RACE reads, gives a single entry per CDR3 protein. This table has 650,000 to 1,000,000 distinct CDR3 sequences, about half appearing once. Sequencing was performed on blood. The chain carries TRBV14 and TRBJ2-1; TRBD1 matches 7 bases. The receptor was derived from a man older than 75 in good health. DNA for the CDR3: TGTGCCAGCAGCCCGAGGACAGGATCAAGTTCTGGCAATGAGCAGTTCTTC. Translated: CASSPRTGSSSGNEQFF.